What follows are 16 T cell receptor beta chains derived from one specimen sequenced in a study of T cell responses to AZD1222 COVID-19 vaccine. The table came from immunoSEQ multiplex PCR; TCRdb's copy has only in-frame clones and leaves some out. The sample contains some 150,000 clones, over 90% of which appear only once. Sequenced material: peripheral blood, taken on day 0 of AZD1222 vaccination. The receptors come from an adult in good health.

This sequence joins TRBV5-1 and TRBJ1-6, with no clear D. Germline assignment: CDR1 SGHRS and CDR2 YFSETQ. The CDR3 sequence is 14 residues long. The germline V and J ends were trimmed by 2 bases and 4 bases, with 7 bases remaining between them. The CDR3 loop reads CASSLTDYNSPLHF. DNA for the CDR3: TGCGCCAGCAGCTTAACAGATTATAATTCACCCCTCCACTTT.

The V call is TRBV6-5, the J call TRBJ2-7; D is unresolved. V shed 5 bases and J shed 3 bases, with 5 bases lying between them. The CDR3 runs to 11 residues. Germline V gene data show CDR1 as MNHEY and CDR2 as SVGAGI. The CDR3 region is CASSPYYEQYF. The CDR3 DNA reads TGTGCCAGCAGTCCATACTACGAGCAGTACTTC.

V usage is TRBV7-2 and J usage is TRBJ1-4; 9 nucleotides align to TRBD1. Unmatched junction bases numbered 4, after V lost 4 bases and J lost 7 bases. Looked up from germline, CDR1 is SGHTA and CDR2 is FQGNSA. CDR3 length equals 14 residues. CDR3 region: CASSSGQGSEKLFF. Here the CDR3 DNA reads TGTGCCAGCAGCTCGGGACAGGGAAGTGAAAAACTGTTTTTT.

CDR3 DNA sequence: TGTGCCAGTAGCCCCCCTAGGGGGCTCAGCTATGGCTACACCTTC. Translated, it gives CASSPPRGLSYGYTF. The chain employs TRBV19 and TRBJ1-2; 7 bases are shared with TRBD1. Germline V gives CDR1 LNHDA, CDR2 SQIVND (reference sequence). The V segment lost 6 bases and the J segment 4 bases; nucleotides outside the gene matches: 11. This CDR3 spans 15 amino acids.

The genes are TRBV6-5 and TRBJ1-4; 7 nucleotides match TRBD1. Looked up from germline, CDR1 is MNHEY and CDR2 is SVGAGI. CDR3 length: 14 residues. Unmatched junction bases numbered 7, after V lost 4 bases and J lost 8 bases. CDR3 loop: CASSSRGKEEKLFF. CDR3 nucleotides: TGTGCCAGCAGTTCCAGGGGGAAGGAGGAAAAACTGTTTTTT.

This clone appeared a single time. The chain carries TRBV18 and TRBJ1-5; D gene unclear. The CDR3 runs to 14 residues. V lost 1 base, J lost 5 bases, and 9 bases lay in between. CDR1 is KGHSH, CDR2 LQKENI, per germline. The CDR3 bases are TGTGCCAGCTCACCACTAGCTGGATATCAGCCCCAGCATTTT. Amino acids: CASSPLAGYQPQHF.

The chain is built from TRBV10-1 and TRBJ1-2; TRBD1 might be the D (5 bases). V was pared by 6 bases and J by 5 bases, with 22 bases between. Germline V lookup: CDR1 WNHNN, CDR2 SYGVQD (reference sequence). The CDR3 sequence is 16 residues long. CDR3 DNA: TGCGCCAGCAGGTGGAAAGGAACAGGACGTATTTATGGCTACACCTTC. Protein product: CASRWKGTGRIYGYTF.

The rearrangement joins TRBV6-5 to TRBJ2-5; the D gene is possibly TRBD2 (5 bases). Germline lookup yields CDR1 MNHEY and CDR2 SVGAGI. The V gene lost 2 bases and the J gene lost 4 bases, with 14 bases spanning the gap. This CDR3 region has 15 residues. CDR3: CASSYGDPSRETQYF. Written as DNA, the CDR3 is TGTGCCAGCAGTTACGGGGATCCTAGCAGAGAGACCCAGTACTTC.

The chain has TRBV2 and TRBJ2-7, with D perhaps matching TRBD2 (6 bases). Germline V gives CDR1 SNHLY, CDR2 FYNNEI. Trimming left V 10 bases short and J 0 bases short, with 19 bases between. This CDR3 is built from 15 residues. CDR3 loop: CATCGDRDPSYEQYF. The CDR3 nucleotides are TGTGCCACCTGCGGGGACCGGGACCCCTCCTACGAGCAGTACTTC.

The chain couples TRBV30 to TRBJ1-6; 8 nucleotides line up with TRBD1. CDR3 length: 14 amino acids. The germline CDR1 and CDR2 sequences are GTSNPN and SVGIG (reference sequence). Losses at the gene ends were 5 bases for V and 8 bases for J; bases not matched to a gene: 8. The CDR3 protein is CAWLGQGRDSPLHF. As DNA, the CDR3 is TGTGCCTGGCTAGGACAGGGTCGAGATTCACCCCTCCACTTT.

J is TRBJ1-5 and V is TRBV3-1 (or the pseudogene TRBV3-2), with 10 bases aligning to TRBD1. V trimming: 2 bases; J trimming: 0 bases; junction bases outside the gene matches: 10. The CDR3 loop spans 19 amino acids. Germline lookup yields CDR1 LGHDT and CDR2 YNNKEL (reference sequence). CDR3 DNA sequence: TGTGCCAGCAGCCAAATCAGGGGACAGGGGTTCCGTAGCAATCAGCCCCAGCATTTT. Protein product: CASSQIRGQGFRSNQPQHF.

This sequence joins TRBV5-4 and TRBJ2-3, with D uncertain. Trimming stripped 4 bases from V and 6 bases from J, with 12 bases between. Germline V lookup: CDR1 SGHNT, CDR2 YYREEE (reference sequence). This CDR3 region has 13 residues. The CDR3 DNA is TGTGCCAGCAGCCCGGGCCGAGTGGATACGCAGTATTTT. It translates to CASSPGRVDTQYF.

This clone was seen a handful of times. This CDR3 is also generated by other DNA sequences in the sample. This sequence joins TRBV19 and TRBJ2-1; D is uncertain. This CDR3 comprises 13 residues. The V end lost 1 base, the J end lost 5 bases, and 6 bases lay between the germline ends. Germline V gene data show CDR1 as LNHDA and CDR2 as SQIVND (reference sequence). The CDR3 loop is CASSIGPNNEQFF. The DNA for the CDR3 is TGTGCCAGTAGTATAGGTCCGAACAATGAGCAGTTCTTC.

V is TRBV2 and J is TRBJ1-1; D is undetermined. The CDR3 runs to 13 residues. Trimming took off 0 bases at V and 4 bases at J, with 6 bases between the two ends. Germline CDR1 SNHLY, CDR2 FYNNEI. CDR3 DNA: TGTGCCAGCAGTGAAGCTGGGAGCACTGAAGCTTTCTTT. Translated: CASSEAGSTEAFF.

Comments on this clone: A junction end diverges from the germline sequence, so it may reflect a read error. The rearrangement joins TRBV7-7 to TRBJ2-3; D tentatively reads TRBD1 or TRBD2 (5 bases each). CDR1 and CDR2 (germline): SSHAT, FNYEAQ (reference sequence). This CDR3 is built from 15 residues. CDR3 protein: CASSLNTGQGDTQYF. The CDR3, as DNA: TGTGCTAGCAGCTTAAATACGGGGCAGGGAGATACGCAGTATTTT.

The chain links TRBV4-1 to TRBJ1-6, with no clear D. CDR1 and CDR2 (germline): MGHRA, YSYEKL. V shed 3 bases and J shed 0 bases, with 9 bases lying between them. This CDR3 contains 16 residues. Written as DNA, the CDR3 is TGCGCCAGCAGCCACCCAGCTAGCTCCTATAATTCACCCCTCCACTTT. Its translation is CASSHPASSYNSPLHF.